This entry describes one T cell receptor beta chain. CDR1 is SGHVS and CDR2 is FNYEAQ in the germline V gene. The CDR3 extends over 14 amino acids. Trimming removed 5 bases from V and 1 base from J, with 11 bases in between. The entry originates in a study of human T cells and chemical hapten exposure. At the level of the study: Sensitization was performed using 2% DPC on an approximately 2 cm by approximately 2 cm upper inner arm skin site.

TCRdb fed the RACE reads into MiXCR, producing one record per CDR3 protein. Found here are some 80,000 distinct CDR3 sequences, roughly 10% of them singletons; the top ten hold roughly 2.3%. As for time point: patch test 2, 6 weeks after DPC sensitization. Treatment of the sample: therapeutic diphenylcyclopropenone sensitization with weekly scalp DPC. Blood collection took place prior to placing each patch test. This chain uses TRBV7-6 with TRBJ2-5; D call uncertain. The clonotype comes from a woman aged 25 to 39 with alopecia areata. Some clones in this sample may be carry-over from other donors' samples. This specimen consisted of whole blood, obtained in connection with sensitization to the hapten diphenylcyclopropenone (DPC). In DNA, the CDR3 is TGTGCCAGCAGCCCAGACACGATCCAAGAGACCCAGTACTTC. It yields the protein CASSPDTIQETQYF.